The 21 T cell receptor beta chains presented below share a single source sample, sequenced in a study of control samples from healthy donors and cancer patients. Libraries were prepared by immunoSEQ multiplex PCR; TCRdb keeps only in-frame clonotypes and omits some of them. The sample includes 150,000 to 160,000 clones, approximately 93% of them seen just once. Input material: blood. These receptors were collected from a man aged 50-60 years in good health.

This chain joins TRBV11-3 and TRBJ2-1, with TRBD2 identical over 9 bases. The V and J ends lost 5 bases and 0 bases, in that order; junction bases with no gene match: 2. This CDR3 is built from 15 residues. Germline CDR1 reads SGHNT; CDR2 reads YENEEA. The DNA of the CDR3 is TGTGCCAGCAGCCGTAGCGGGAGCTCCTACAATGAGCAGTTCTTC. This encodes CASSRSGSSYNEQFF. Variable domain in full (rest from reference TRBV11-3 and TRBJ2-1): EAGVVQSPRYKIIEKKQPVAFWCNPISGHNTLYWYLQNLGQGPELLIRYENEEAVDDSQLPKDRFSAERLKGVDSTLKIQPAELGDSAVYLCASSRSGSSYNEQFFGPGTRLTVL.

The genes are TRBV7-9 and TRBJ2-1; 11 bases fit TRBD2. J gave up 9 bases and V 1 base, and 5 bases lay outside the gene matches. CDR1 is SEHNR and CDR2 is FQNEAQ in the germline V gene (reference sequence). CDR3 length equals 15 residues. The CDR3 region has the DNA TGTGCCAGCAGCTTAGTTGTTAGCGGGAGGGCTGAGCAGTTCTTC. Protein product: CASSLVVSGRAEQFF.

V gene TRBV24-1 combines with J gene TRBJ2-7; D is unclear. Between the trimmed V and J ends, which lost 10 bases and 5 bases, there was a span of 20 bases. The germline V gene has CDR1 KGHDR and CDR2 SFDVKD. CDR3 length equals 14 residues. Written as DNA, the CDR3 is TGTGCCACGTCCTCGGGTTTTAGGTCCCACGAGCAGTACTTC. This sequence encodes CATSSGFRSHEQYF.

This chain uses TRBV9 with TRBJ2-1; D might be TRBD2 (6 bases). Trimming stripped 2 bases from V and 2 bases from J, with 11 bases between. Germline V lookup: CDR1 SGDLS, CDR2 YYNGEE. CDR3 size: 15 residues. This CDR3 is CASSVQSSAYNEQFF. The CDR3 DNA reads TGTGCCAGCAGCGTTCAGTCTAGCGCCTACAATGAGCAGTTCTTC.

The chain couples TRBV12-5 to TRBJ2-5; D may be TRBD2 (5 bases). CDR1 LGHNT and CDR2 FRNRAP come from the germline V gene. Trimming took off 4 bases at V and 2 bases at J, with 8 bases between the two ends. This CDR3 is built from 13 residues. The CDR3 DNA reads TGTGCTAGTGGTTCAGAGCGGCAAGAGACCCAGTACTTC. This gives the protein CASGSERQETQYF.

V and J are TRBV30 and TRBJ1-2; TRBD1 agrees at 7 bases. This CDR3 spans 12 amino acids. Germline values: CDR1 GTSNPN, CDR2 SVGIG (reference sequence). V lost 4 bases, J lost 4 bases, and 3 bases stayed unmatched. The CDR3 coding sequence is TGTGCCTGGAACAGGGGCCCCTATGGCTACACCTTC. Translating it yields CAWNRGPYGYTF.

The chain is built from TRBV10-3 and TRBJ2-3, with 8 bases fitting TRBD1. CDR1 is ENHRY, CDR2 SYGVKD, per germline. The CDR3 spans 13 residues. Trimming cost V 7 bases and J 4 bases; bases outside gene matches: 4. CDR3 amino acids: CAITGQGPDTQYF. CDR3 DNA sequence: TGTGCCATCACCGGACAGGGACCAGATACGCAGTATTTT.

The chain employs TRBV5-1 and TRBJ1-1; the match to TRBD1 covers 7 bases. In germline, CDR1 is SGHRS, CDR2 YFSETQ. The V and J ends lost 4 bases and 6 bases, in that order; junction bases with no gene match: 12. The CDR3 extends over 15 amino acids. CDR3 region: CASSGLTGLLSEAFF. In nucleotides, the CDR3 is TGCGCCAGCAGCGGATTGACAGGGTTGTTGTCTGAAGCTTTCTTT.

The chain carries TRBV18 and TRBJ2-7; the D gene is possibly TRBD2 (5 bases). Germline CDR1 KGHSH, CDR2 LQKENI. There are 12 residues in the CDR3. The V and J ends lost 10 bases and 5 bases respectively, with 15 bases between them. The CDR3 DNA sequence: TGTGCCACTTCATTCTCCGGGGACGAGCAGTACTTC. Protein: CATSFSGDEQYF. Combining the CDR3 with reference TRBV18 and TRBJ2-7 gives the whole variable domain NAGVMQNPRHLVRRRGQEARLRCSPMKGHSHVYWYRQLPEEGLKFMVYLQKENIIDESGMPKERFSAEFPKEGPSILRIQQVVRGDSAAYFCATSFSGDEQYFGPGTRLTVT.

The rearrangement uses TRBV2 and TRBJ2-7; TRBD2 matches 8 bases. J was trimmed by 3 bases and V by 3 bases; bases with no gene match: 7. Germline V gene lookup returns CDR1 SNHLY and CDR2 FYNNEI. The CDR3 covers 15 residues. CDR3 coding DNA: TGTGCCAGCAGTGAGTCTACTAGCGGAAACTACGAGCAGTACTTC. It specifies CASSESTSGNYEQYF.

J is TRBJ2-1 and V is TRBV11-2, with D maybe TRBD1 (6 bases). V was cut by 1 base and J by 6 bases, with 16 bases left in between. Germline lookup yields CDR1 SGHAT and CDR2 FQNNGV. The CDR3 extends over 16 amino acids. As DNA, the CDR3 is TGTGCCAGCAGCTTAGTTGGGGGCGGTGTATTCAATGAGCAGTTCTTC. It encodes CASSLVGGGVFNEQFF.

V usage is TRBV21-1 and J usage is TRBJ2-7; the DNA was not used to check the table's D call, TRBD1. TRBV21-1 is a documented pseudogene. CDR3 length equals 14 residues. Here the CDR3 DNA reads TGTGCCAGCAGCGGCCGGGACAGGGGTTACGAGCAGTACTTC. Translating it yields CASSGRDRGYEQYF.

This clone was seen a single time. V and J are TRBV2 and TRBJ2-6, with 9 bases that match TRBD2. The J segment lost 1 base and the V segment lost 4 bases, leaving 5 bases of the junction unmatched. Germline V gene lookup returns CDR1 SNHLY and CDR2 FYNNEI. CDR3 length equals 17 residues. The CDR3 loop reads CASSVSGRRSGANVLTF. Written as DNA, the CDR3 is TGTGCCAGCAGTGTGAGCGGGAGGCGATCTGGGGCCAACGTCCTGACTTTC.

The chain joins TRBV4-1 to TRBJ1-5; possible D gene TRBD1, 6 bases. The V end lost 1 base, the J end lost 6 bases, and 10 bases lay between the germline ends. The CDR3 is 14 residues long. Germline CDR1 MGHRA, CDR2 YSYEKL. The CDR3 reads CASSQGTVVQPQHF. The CDR3 nucleotides are TGCGCCAGCAGCCAAGGGACAGTAGTTCAGCCCCAGCATTTT.

The CDR3 DNA reads TGCAGGGCGGGAGCCAAAAACATTCAGTACTTC. The encoded protein is CRAGAKNIQYF. This chain links TRBV20-1 with TRBJ2-4; D possibly corresponds to TRBD2 (5 bases). This CDR3 spans 11 amino acids. CDR1 and CDR2 from the germline V gene are DFQATT and SNEGSKA (reference sequence).

J is TRBJ2-3 and V is TRBV5-4; D unclear. From germline, CDR1 is SGHNT and CDR2 YYREEE (reference sequence). V lost 0 bases and J lost 5, with 10 bases in between. The CDR3 spans 14 residues. CDR3 nucleotide sequence: TGTGCCAGCAGCTTGGAAGGGCCAGTAGATACGCAGTATTTT. This gives the protein CASSLEGPVDTQYF. Filled out from reference TRBV5-4 and TRBJ2-3, the complete variable domain reads ETGVTQSPTHLIKTRGQQVTLRCSSQSGHNTVSWYQQALGQGPQFIFQYYREEENGRGNFPPRFSGLQFPNYSSELNVNALELDDSALYLCASSLEGPVDTQYFGPGTRLTVL.

The rearrangement joins TRBV13 to TRBJ2-5, with 8 positions matching TRBD2. V shed 1 base and J 9 bases; nucleotides not matched to a gene: 4. From germline, CDR1 is PRHDT and CDR2 FYEKMQ (reference sequence). The CDR3 runs to 13 residues. The CDR3 loop is CASSLDRREAQYF. Written as DNA, the CDR3 is TGTGCCAGCAGCTTAGACAGGCGGGAGGCCCAGTACTTC.

The count of this clone is one. The rearrangement links TRBV28 to TRBJ2-2; unclear D gene. V lost 5 bases, J lost 0 bases, and 16 bases lay in between. Germline assignment: CDR1 MDHEN and CDR2 SYDVKM. This CDR3 has 17 amino acids. For the CDR3, the DNA is TGTGCCAGCAGTCTTCTTGGTGGGGTGGCGAACACCGGGGAGCTGTTTTTT. As protein: CASSLLGGVANTGELFF.

This chain joins TRBV28 and TRBJ2-3, with D perhaps matching TRBD2 (5 bases). This CDR3 region has 13 residues. Germline-derived CDR1 and CDR2 are MDHEN and SYDVKM. The V end lost 8 bases, the J end lost 2 bases, and 11 bases lay between the germline ends. The CDR3 nucleotides read TGTGCCAGCCTCGGGATCGACACAGATACGCAGTATTTT. It translates to CASLGIDTDTQYF.

V usage is TRBV10-2 and J usage is TRBJ2-7; 10 bases fit TRBD2. Germline V lookup: CDR1 WSHSY, CDR2 SAAADI. The V and J ends lost 10 bases and 6 bases, in that order; junction bases with no gene match: 12. CDR3 length: 14 amino acids. Here the CDR3 DNA reads TGCGCCACCCAGGGGGGGACTAGCGACGTCGAGCAGTACTTC. Translated, it gives CATQGGTSDVEQYF.

The rearrangement links TRBV18 to TRBJ1-3, with D possibly TRBD1 on 5 matching bases. With 6 bases removed from V and 4 bases from J, the gap between germline ends came to 16 bases. Germline-derived CDR1 and CDR2 are KGHSH and LQKENI. The CDR3 sequence is 15 residues long. The CDR3 nucleotides read TGTGCCAGCTCCCCCATCGAGGGGAGGGGAAACACCATATATTTT. Amino acids: CASSPIEGRGNTIYF.